Listed below are T cell receptor beta chains from one sample, sequenced in a study of cytomegalovirus exposure and HLA in healthy donors. Profiling relied on immunoSEQ multiplex PCR, and the TCRdb table lists in-frame clones only, not all of them. In the table there are some 66,000 clones, around 80% of which are singletons. The specimen sequenced was PBMCs. All receptors come from a man aged 35 to 55 in good health and CMV-seronegative. The CDR3 runs from the conserved cysteine through the conserved F or W. Fields, in order: clone size, V gene, D gene, J gene, CDR3 protein, CDR3 DNA. A D gene is named only where the DNA matches it firmly. The size of a clone is reported for some rows only, either as once, few or many, or as a class for expanded clones.

>NA|TRBV27|TRBD1|TRBJ1-2
CASSPGTGSYGYTF
TGTGCCAGCAGCCCCGGGACAGGGTCCTATGGCTACACCTTC
>NA|TRBV6-1|NA|TRBJ1-1
CATKQGPAFF
TGTGCCACCAAACAGGGTCCGGCTTTCTTT
>NA|TRBV6-4|TRBD1|TRBJ2-7
CASSEDLRQGSPYEQYF
TGTGCCAGCAGTGAGGACCTCCGACAGGGCAGCCCCTACGAGCAGTACTTC
>NA|TRBV10-1|TRBD1|TRBJ1-6
CASSSGQAEGGSPLHF
TGCGCCAGCAGTTCGGGACAGGCCGAAGGCGGTTCACCCCTCCACTTT
>NA|TRBV5-6|NA|TRBJ2-1
CASSSQSSYNEQFF
TGTGCCAGCAGTAGCCAGAGCTCCTACAATGAGCAGTTCTTC
>NA|TRBV5-6|TRBD1|TRBJ1-2
CASSLADRGWHGYTF
TGTGCCAGCAGCCTAGCGGACAGGGGGTGGCATGGCTACACCTTC
>NA|TRBV7-2|NA|TRBJ1-5
CASSFTGGREIGPQHF
TGTGCCAGCAGCTTCACGGGGGGGCGTGAAATAGGGCCCCAGCATTTT
>NA|TRBV5-4|TRBD1|TRBJ2-1
CASSPDIGQGSYNEQFF
TGTGCCAGCAGCCCCGATATCGGACAGGGTTCCTACAATGAGCAGTTCTTC
>NA|TRBV7-9|NA|TRBJ2-7
CASSAAVGRPYEQYF
TGTGCCAGCAGCGCGGCGGTAGGGAGGCCCTACGAGCAGTACTTC
>NA|TRBV19|TRBD2|TRBJ2-1
CASSSGLAGDRNDEQFF
TGTGCCAGTAGTTCCGGACTAGCGGGAGACCGGAACGATGAGCAGTTCTTC
>NA|TRBV15|NA|TRBJ2-7
CATSIWGVAREQYF
TGTGCCACCAGCATCTGGGGGGTGGCGAGGGAGCAGTACTTC
>NA|TRBV7-9|NA|TRBJ2-7
CSSSLTGNYEQYF
TGTTCCAGCAGCTTAACGGGGAACTACGAGCAGTACTTC
>NA|TRBV10-3|NA|TRBJ2-5
CAIKRGGTGHQETQYF
TGTGCCATCAAGCGGGGAGGAACAGGGCACCAAGAGACCCAGTACTTC
>NA|TRBV18|NA|TRBJ1-2
CASSPIEGYGYTF
TGTGCCAGCTCACCAATTGAGGGATATGGCTACACCTTC
>NA|TRBV5-1|NA|TRBJ1-3
CASSPEGSGNTIYF
TGCGCCAGCAGCCCTGAGGGATCTGGAAACACCATATATTTT
>NA|TRBV2|TRBD2|TRBJ2-5
CASSGGGLKTQYF
TGTGCCAGCAGCGGGGGGGGCCTTAAGACCCAGTACTTC
>once|TRBV2|TRBD1|TRBJ2-5
CASKGDRFQETQYF
TGTGCCAGCAAGGGGGACAGATTCCAAGAGACCCAGTACTTC
>NA|TRBV6-7|NA|TRBJ2-6
CASSYSKGVCPGANVLTF
TGTGCCAGCAGTTACTCGAAAGGGGTTTGCCCTGGGGCCAACGTCCTGACTTTC
>NA|TRBV18|TRBD1|TRBJ2-2
CASSPRTGGTTGELFF
TGTGCCAGCTCACCCCGGACAGGGGGGACCACCGGGGAGCTGTTTTTT
>few|TRBV11-2|NA|TRBJ1-1
CASSSDRNTEAFF
TGTGCCAGCAGCTCAGACAGGAACACTGAAGCTTTCTTT
>NA|TRBV19|NA|TRBJ2-3
CASSIAGSNTQYF
TGTGCCAGTAGTATAGCGGGGTCAAATACGCAGTATTTT
>NA|TRBV6-5|NA|TRBJ1-6
CASSYGASSYNSPLHF
TGTGCCAGCAGTTACGGTGCTAGCTCCTATAATTCACCCCTCCACTTT
>NA|TRBV29-1|TRBD2|TRBJ2-3
CSTVGTSGSTDTQYF
TGCAGTACCGTTGGGACTAGCGGGAGTACAGATACGCAGTATTTT
>NA|TRBV6-5|NA|TRBJ1-6
CASSYSFGGGNSPLHF
TGTGCCAGCAGTTACTCTTTCGGGGGGGGGAATTCACCCCTCCACTTT
>NA|TRBV19|TRBD2|TRBJ2-3
CASSSIAGGVTDTQYF
TGTGCCAGTAGTTCTATAGCGGGGGGAGTCACAGATACGCAGTATTTT
>NA|TRBV19|TRBD1|TRBJ1-2
CASSTQGHYGYTF
TGTGCCAGTAGCACACAGGGGCACTATGGCTACACCTTC
>NA|TRBV10-2|TRBD2|TRBJ2-1
CATASGNNEQFF
TGCGCCACCGCTAGCGGGAATAATGAGCAGTTCTTC
>NA|TRBV11-2|NA|TRBJ2-5
CASSLGYQLRGRETQYF
TGTGCCAGCAGCTTAGGCTACCAACTCAGGGGTCGGGAGACCCAGTACTTC
>NA|TRBV18|NA|TRBJ1-6
CASSPGTLRGSPLHF
TGTGCCAGCTCACCCGGGACATTGCGTGGTTCACCCCTCCACTTT
>NA|TRBV4-1|TRBD1|TRBJ1-2
CASSHTTGLTNYGYTF
TGCGCCAGCAGCCATACGACAGGGCTCACTAACTATGGCTACACCTTC
>NA|TRBV5-1|NA|TRBJ1-2
CASRVDSKVGYTF
TGCGCCAGCAGGGTGGACAGTAAAGTAGGCTACACCTTC
>few|TRBV5-1|TRBD2|TRBJ2-1
CASSLGLAGTYNEQFF
TGCGCCAGCAGCTTGGGGTTAGCGGGGACGTACAATGAGCAGTTCTTC
>NA|TRBV5-8|TRBD1|TRBJ2-3
CASSFLTGVTDTQYF
TGTGCCAGCAGCTTCCTGACAGGGGTCACAGATACGCAGTATTTT
>NA|TRBV27|NA|TRBJ2-7
CASSLRRDSYEQYF
TGTGCCAGCAGCCTAAGGCGAGACAGCTACGAGCAGTACTTC
>NA|TRBV7-9|TRBD1|TRBJ1-2
CSSSLDRESNYGYTF
TGTTCCAGCAGCTTAGACAGGGAATCTAACTATGGCTACACCTTC
>NA|TRBV5-1|NA|TRBJ2-5
CASSLLTGEFQETQYF
TGCGCCAGCAGCTTGTTGACGGGAGAATTCCAAGAGACCCAGTACTTC
>few|TRBV6-5|NA|TRBJ2-2
CASSYPNTGELFF
TGTGCCAGCAGTTACCCTAACACCGGGGAGCTGTTTTTT
>NA|TRBV10-1|NA|TRBJ2-7
CASASGGVSEQYF
TGCGCCAGCGCGTCCGGCGGAGTATCCGAGCAGTACTTC
>NA|TRBV6-6|NA|TRBJ2-4
CASSYSRALKNIQYF
TGTGCCAGCAGTTACTCGAGGGCCTTGAAAAACATTCAGTACTTC
>NA|TRBV19|NA|TRBJ1-3
CASSILRGAGGNTIYF
TGTGCCAGTAGTATACTGCGGGGGGCAGGAGGAAACACCATATATTTT
>NA|TRBV18|TRBD2|TRBJ2-2
CASSERLADTGELFF
TGTGCCAGCTCAGAACGACTAGCGGACACCGGGGAGCTGTTTTTT
>once|TRBV7-8|TRBD1|TRBJ2-5
CASSPTGQGETQYF
TGTGCCAGCAGCCCCACGGGACAGGGGGAAACCCAGTACTTC
>NA|TRBV27|NA|TRBJ1-5
CASSLGTLSNQPQHF
TGTGCCAGCAGTTTGGGGACACTTAGCAATCAGCCCCAGCATTTT
>NA|TRBV6-1|NA|TRBJ2-5
CASSFDRSETQYF
TGTGCCAGCAGTTTCGACAGATCAGAGACCCAGTACTTC
>NA|TRBV4-2|TRBD1|TRBJ2-7
CASSRIGQGLYEQYF
TGTGCCAGCAGCCGGATTGGACAGGGTCTTTACGAGCAGTACTTC
>NA|TRBV5-4|TRBD1|TRBJ2-5
CASSLPTGVETQYF
TGTGCCAGCAGCTTACCCACAGGGGTGGAGACCCAGTACTTC
>NA|TRBV5-1|NA|TRBJ2-5
CASSLASQAQETQYF
TGCGCCAGCAGCTTGGCCTCACAGGCCCAAGAGACCCAGTACTTC
>NA|TRBV7-9|NA|TRBJ2-2
CASSSRFTGELFF
TGTGCCAGCAGCTCTCGGTTCACCGGGGAGCTGTTTTTT
>NA|TRBV5-1|NA|TRBJ1-1
CASSFGGAGTEAFF
TGCGCCAGCAGCTTCGGGGGGGCTGGCACTGAAGCTTTCTTT
>NA|TRBV28|NA|TRBJ2-2
CASTPAGGRSGELFF
TGTGCCAGCACTCCGGCTGGGGGCCGGTCCGGGGAGCTGTTTTTT
>NA|TRBV12-5|TRBD1|TRBJ2-2
CASAPRGTGGVTGELFF
TGTGCTAGTGCTCCCCGTGGGACAGGGGGCGTCACCGGGGAGCTGTTTTTT
>NA|TRBV7-6|NA|TRBJ2-3
CASSLSTVQRDAQYF
TGTGCCAGCAGCTTGTCGACGGTTCAGCGAGATGCGCAGTATTTT
>NA|TRBV5-1|NA|TRBJ2-7
CASSSPGITNEQYF
TGCGCCAGCAGCTCTCCCGGGATAACGAACGAGCAGTACTTC
>NA|TRBV7-9|TRBD2|TRBJ2-3
CASSLAPASGTQYF
TGTGCCAGCAGCTTAGCGCCGGCTAGCGGGACGCAGTATTTT
>NA|TRBV2|NA|TRBJ2-2
CASRPGQNTGELFF
TGTGCCAGCAGACCGGGACAGAACACCGGGGAGCTGTTTTTT